This TCR beta chain comes out of a study of T cells in Graves' hyperthyroidism and ophthalmopathy (dated by TCRdb to between 2018 and 2020). Describing the broader study: Peripheral blood samples were taken at the time of initial diagnosis, prior to any treatment. TCR V-J signatures able to tell the groups apart were searched for in a discovery cohort of around 95 patients, of whom roughly 42 had Graves' ophthalmopathy and around 58 had stable Graves' hyperthyroidism. An independent validation cohort of around 19 hyperthyroidism patients and about 15 patients who later progressed to ophthalmopathy tested prospective prediction of ophthalmopathy. The approximately 100 discovery patients were divided at random into training and test sets in a 7:3 ratio. In addition, the study compared T-cell repertoires in thyroid tissue and in blood from a handful of Graves' hyperthyroidism patients. After blood sampling, hyperthyroidism patients were treated with methimazole at a starting dose of 30 mg daily, and ophthalmopathy patients were treated with high-dose intravenous methylprednisolone. The paper describes TCR Vbeta CDR3 sequencing of some 130 peripheral blood samples, made up of about 41 ophthalmopathy patients, roughly 75 hyperthyroidism patients and roughly 17 progressor patients.

Stable Graves' hyperthyroidism was defined as no progression to ophthalmopathy during 18 months of follow-up. Hyperthyroidism patients were newly diagnosed, had a disease duration of under 2 months, and were aged 18 to 65 years. Exclusion was applied to patients with uncontrolled infections, other autoimmune diseases, pregnancy or lactation. Diagnoses relied on clinical symptoms, serum thyroxine and TRAb, thyroid ultrasound and orbital computed tomography. PBMCs were separated from roughly 10 ml of fresh peripheral blood using Ficoll-Paque density gradient centrifugation. Total RNA was extracted with Trizol reagent, and quality was checked on an Agilent 2100 Bioanalyzer. From cysteine to phenylalanine, the CDR3 is 17 amino acids long. The kept DNA is CDR3 alone, 51 bases in frame from the first base. Via the germline V gene, CDR1 is MNHEY and CDR2 SVGAGI. Trimming removed 2 bases from V and 0 bases from J; the gene matches leave 5 bases unexplained.

Here is what the overall study found, with its caveats: Ophthalmopathy was separated from stable hyperthyroidism by a 13 V-J signature model, with 87.88% sensitivity and about 84% specificity obtained in cross-validation and 80%/75% obtained in testing. Most expanded thyroid clonotypes (frequency above 0.001) were also found in blood, which suggests that blood repertoires may mirror thyroid immune responses. In validation, the model predicted progression to ophthalmopathy a median of around 6.5 months before onset, with around 70% sensitivity and roughly 79% specificity. No statistical method was used to set the sample size in advance, and investigators knew the group allocation.

Amplification of TCR beta CDR3 regions was carried out from RNA transcripts. The first round of RT-PCR for the TCR CDR3 was performed with the HTBI primer set and the Qiagen OneStep RT-PCR kit. The libraries were constructed in a second round of multiplex PCR and then size-selected and purified. The libraries were sequenced on an Illumina HiSeq2000 using paired-end 100 bp reads. The paper's processing steps were these. SOAPnuke was used to process the raw data, with reads discarded if the reads contained adapters or uncalled bases, had a mean Phred below 15, or lacked an exact constant-primer or identifier match. COPE v1.2.5 was used to merge high-quality paired reads, and clonotypes were defined as unique nucleotide sequences. MiTCR v1.1 was used to align the clonotypes against IMGT TRBV, TRBD and TRBJ reference segments. Analysis was restricted to V-J combinations with a frequency above 0.0001, which covered about 99% of repertoires. The TCS score was defined as F50 (clonal expansion) divided by E x V (chaos), with BLOSUM62-based TCRdist calculated between CDR3 peptides within each V-J. Welch's t-statistics and random forest reduced just over 500 V-J features to roughly 13, which were used in a naive Bayes classifier (R e1071). Using fastp at Q25 and MiXCR, TCRdb reprocessed the public reads and kept productive beta chains. Each CDR3 protein gets just one entry, which takes the most common genes and DNA from the rows behind it. Clone size and V and J calls follow TCRdb, not the original study. The sample records over 300,000 distinct CDR3 sequences, around 14% of which are singletons. Roughly 11% of the sample belongs to the ten largest clones.

In this sample, this clonotype turned up many times. The target of this receptor is not known. Per-base quality was not reported, and no clone a single base away is much larger than it. Sequencing was carried out using blood. This TCR derives from a woman aged 60 to 75 with Graves' hyperthyroidism. The V gene is TRBV6-5 and the J gene is TRBJ2-3; a stretch of 10 junction bases matches TRBD2. The CDR3 sequence is CASSYSGTSASTDTQYF. The DNA sequence is given as TGTGCCAGCAGTTACAGTGGGACTAGCGCTAGCACAGATACGCAGTATTTT.